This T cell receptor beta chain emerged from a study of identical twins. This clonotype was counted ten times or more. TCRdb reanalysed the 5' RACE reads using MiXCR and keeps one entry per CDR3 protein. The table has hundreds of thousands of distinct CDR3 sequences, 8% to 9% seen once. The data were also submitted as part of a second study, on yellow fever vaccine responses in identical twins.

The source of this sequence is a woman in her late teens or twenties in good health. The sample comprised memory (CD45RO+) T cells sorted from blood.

CDR3 sequence (DNA): TGTGCCAGCAGTAGACTACTAGCGGGGCGCACAGATACGCAGTATTTT. It specifies CASSRLLAGRTDTQYF. V gene TRBV12-3 or TRBV12-4 combines with J gene TRBJ2-3; 10 bases agree with TRBD2. This CDR3 is built from 16 residues. After removal of 5 bases from V and 1 base from J, the junction contained 6 bases not matched to a gene.